This T cell receptor (beta chain) is from a study of cytomegalovirus exposure and HLA in healthy donors. Likely unrecorded immune exposures existed in these nominally healthy donors. The CDR3 contains 15 residues. Germline V gene sequence: CDR1 ENHRY, CDR2 SYGVKD. Losses at the gene ends were 6 bases for V and 2 bases for J; bases not matched to a gene: 7. Primers: 60 Vbeta forward and 13 Jbeta reverse. Per the original methods: Unique TCR beta chains totaled some 78 million in a later count, with some 10 million of them shared. Sequencing used immunoSEQ multiplex PCR; TCRdb keeps in-frame clones, though not all of them. The D gene and trimming were derived from the DNA, and the V and J assignments and clone size from that table. The sample contains fewer than 250,000 clones, 80% to 85% of which appear only once.

The sequenced material came from PBMCs. This chain uses TRBV10-3 with TRBJ2-5, with 9 bases matching TRBD1. The sequence was collected from a woman aged 40 to 55 in good health and CMV-seronegative. CDR3 nucleotide sequence: TGTGCCATCAGCGGTACGGGACAGGGTCAAGAGACCCAGTACTTC. As protein: CAISGTGQGQETQYF.